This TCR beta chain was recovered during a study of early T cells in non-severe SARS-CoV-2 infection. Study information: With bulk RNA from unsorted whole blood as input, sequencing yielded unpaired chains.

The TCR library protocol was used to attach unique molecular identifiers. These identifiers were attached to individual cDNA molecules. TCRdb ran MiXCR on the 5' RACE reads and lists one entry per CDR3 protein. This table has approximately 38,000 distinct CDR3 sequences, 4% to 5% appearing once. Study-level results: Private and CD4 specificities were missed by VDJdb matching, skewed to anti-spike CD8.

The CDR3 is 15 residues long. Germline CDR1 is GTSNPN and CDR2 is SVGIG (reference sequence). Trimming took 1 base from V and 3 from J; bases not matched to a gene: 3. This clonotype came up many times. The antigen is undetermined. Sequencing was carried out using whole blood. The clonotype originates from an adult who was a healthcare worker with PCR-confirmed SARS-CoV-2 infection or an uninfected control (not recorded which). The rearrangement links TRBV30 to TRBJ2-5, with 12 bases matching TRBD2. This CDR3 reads CAWSASGRAEETQYF. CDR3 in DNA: TGTGCCTGGAGTGCTAGCGGGAGGGCCGAAGAGACCCAGTACTTC.